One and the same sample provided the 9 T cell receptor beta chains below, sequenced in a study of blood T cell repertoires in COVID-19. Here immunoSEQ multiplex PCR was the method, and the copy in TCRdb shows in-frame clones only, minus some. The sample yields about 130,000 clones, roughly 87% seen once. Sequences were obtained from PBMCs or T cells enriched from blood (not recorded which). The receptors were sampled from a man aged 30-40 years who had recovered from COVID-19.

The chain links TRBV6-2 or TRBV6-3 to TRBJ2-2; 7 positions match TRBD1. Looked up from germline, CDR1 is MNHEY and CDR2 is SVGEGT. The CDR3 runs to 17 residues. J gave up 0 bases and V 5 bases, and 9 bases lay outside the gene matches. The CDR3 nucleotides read TGTGCCAGCAGTCAGGGCCGACAGGGTTCGAACACCGGGGAGCTGTTTTTT. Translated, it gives CASSQGRQGSNTGELFF.

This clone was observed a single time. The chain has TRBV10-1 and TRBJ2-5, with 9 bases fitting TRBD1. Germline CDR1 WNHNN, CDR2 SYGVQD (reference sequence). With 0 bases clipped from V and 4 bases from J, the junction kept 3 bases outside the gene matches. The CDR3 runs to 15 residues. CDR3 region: CASSESTGGGETQYF. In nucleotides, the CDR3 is TGCGCCAGCAGTGAGTCGACAGGGGGAGGAGAGACCCAGTACTTC.

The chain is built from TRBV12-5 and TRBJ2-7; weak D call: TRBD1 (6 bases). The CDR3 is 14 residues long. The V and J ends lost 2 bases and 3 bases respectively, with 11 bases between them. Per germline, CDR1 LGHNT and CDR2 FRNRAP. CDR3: CASGLPRQDYEQYV. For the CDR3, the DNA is TGTGCTAGTGGTTTGCCGAGACAGGACTACGAGCAGTACGTC.

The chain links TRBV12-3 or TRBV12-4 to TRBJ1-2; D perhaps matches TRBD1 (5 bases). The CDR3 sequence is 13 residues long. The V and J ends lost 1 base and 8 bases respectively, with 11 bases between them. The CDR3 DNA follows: TGTGCCAGCAGTTTAGGGGACTTCGTGGGCTACACCTTC. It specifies CASSLGDFVGYTF.

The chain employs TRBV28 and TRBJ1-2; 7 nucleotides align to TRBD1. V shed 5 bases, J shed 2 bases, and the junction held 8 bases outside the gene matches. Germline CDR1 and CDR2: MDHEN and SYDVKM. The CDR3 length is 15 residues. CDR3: CASSPPGQFNYGYTF. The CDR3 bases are TGTGCCAGCAGTCCGCCGGGACAGTTCAACTATGGCTACACCTTC.

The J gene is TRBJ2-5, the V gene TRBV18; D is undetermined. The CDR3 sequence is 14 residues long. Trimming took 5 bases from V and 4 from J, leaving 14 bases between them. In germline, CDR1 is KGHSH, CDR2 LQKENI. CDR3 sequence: CASSGSRSRETQYF. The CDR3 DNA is TGTGCCAGCTCAGGGTCGAGATCTAGAGAGACCCAGTACTTC.

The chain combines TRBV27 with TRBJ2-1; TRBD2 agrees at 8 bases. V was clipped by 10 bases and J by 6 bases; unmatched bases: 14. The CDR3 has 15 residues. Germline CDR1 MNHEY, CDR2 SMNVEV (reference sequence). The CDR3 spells CATHALAGLSNEQFF. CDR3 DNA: TGTGCCACCCACGCCCTAGCGGGCTTGAGCAATGAGCAGTTCTTC.

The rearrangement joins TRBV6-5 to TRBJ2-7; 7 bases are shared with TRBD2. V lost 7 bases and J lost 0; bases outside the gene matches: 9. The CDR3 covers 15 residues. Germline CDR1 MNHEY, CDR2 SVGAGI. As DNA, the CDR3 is TGTGCCAGCAACCCGAGCGGGGATTACTCCTACGAGCAGTACGTC. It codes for CASNPSGDYSYEQYV.

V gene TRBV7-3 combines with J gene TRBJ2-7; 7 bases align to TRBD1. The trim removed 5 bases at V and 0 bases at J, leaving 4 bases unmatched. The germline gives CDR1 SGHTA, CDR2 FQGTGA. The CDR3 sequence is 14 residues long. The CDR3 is CASSPQGDSYEQYF. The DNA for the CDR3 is TGTGCCAGCAGCCCCCAGGGGGACTCCTACGAGCAGTACTTC.